This T cell receptor beta chain was observed in a study of Ad26.COV2.S vaccination and SARS-CoV-2 variants. The germline gives CDR1 SGHTA, CDR2 FQGNSA. This CDR3 has 15 residues. With 5 bases removed from V and 6 bases from J, the gap between germline ends came to 16 bases. The repertoire was sequenced with immunoSEQ multiplex PCR; TCRdb's copy has only in-frame clones and lacks some. Of about 440,000 clones detected, less than 95% appear once; the ten largest clones hold around 4.2%. As for treatment: around 19 received Ad26.COV2.S at low or high dose, single or two shots; 5 received placebo; per-sample allocation not given. Samples analyzed were those drawn on day 63 after the first vaccine or placebo injection.

Sample: peripheral blood, taken in a trial of Ad26.COV2.S vaccine versus placebo. This TCR was sampled from a person aged 18-60 years who received the Ad26.COV2.S COVID-19 vaccine or a placebo. The J gene is TRBJ2-2, the V gene TRBV7-2; D possibly corresponds to TRBD2 (6 bases). The CDR3 spells CASSLQWGGAGELFF. The CDR3 nucleotides are TGTGCCAGCAGCCTACAGTGGGGAGGAGCCGGGGAGCTGTTTTTT.